There are a few counts of the clone carrying this T cell receptor beta chain. Template switching supplied a universal primer site; unique molecular identifiers were carried on the cDNA. TCRdb re-analysed the 5' RACE reads in MiXCR, keeping a single row per CDR3 protein. The repertoire consists of 550,000 to 800,000 distinct CDR3 sequences, with about 7.1% occurring once and the leading ten covering over 1.5%. The CDR3 covers 15 residues. Germline CDR1 reads SGDLS; CDR2 reads YYNGEE. The junction had 8 bases not matched to a gene; V was cut back by 3 bases and J by 3 bases. This entry comes from a study of identical twins. This same sample was also part of a study on yellow fever vaccine responses in identical twins.

The receptor was isolated from a woman younger than 35 in good health. The source material was PBMCs. The J gene is TRBJ1-2, the V gene TRBV9; the match to TRBD1 covers 7 bases. CDR3 nucleotide sequence: TGTGCCAGCAGCGACAAACAGGGGCCCTACTATGGCTACACCTTC. Translation gives CASSDKQGPYYGYTF.